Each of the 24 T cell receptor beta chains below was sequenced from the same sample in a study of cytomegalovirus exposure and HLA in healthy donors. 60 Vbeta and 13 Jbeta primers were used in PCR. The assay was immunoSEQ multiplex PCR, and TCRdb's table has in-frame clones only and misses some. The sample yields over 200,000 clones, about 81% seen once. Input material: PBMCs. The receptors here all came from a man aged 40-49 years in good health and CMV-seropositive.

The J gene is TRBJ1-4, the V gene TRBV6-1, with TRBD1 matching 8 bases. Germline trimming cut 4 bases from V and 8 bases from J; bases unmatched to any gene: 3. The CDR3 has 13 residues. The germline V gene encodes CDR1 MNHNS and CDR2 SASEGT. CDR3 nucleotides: TGTGCCAGCAGTGGGAGGACAGGGGAAAAACTGTTTTTT. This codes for CASSGRTGEKLFF.

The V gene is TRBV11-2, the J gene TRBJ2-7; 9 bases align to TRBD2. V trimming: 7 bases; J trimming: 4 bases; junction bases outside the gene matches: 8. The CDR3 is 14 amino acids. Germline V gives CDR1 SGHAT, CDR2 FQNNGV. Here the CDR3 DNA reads TGTGCCAGCACTAAGACTAGCGGAGAGTACGAGCAGTACTTC. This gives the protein CASTKTSGEYEQYF.

The CDR3 loop reads CASSPLDSQNYGYTF. The CDR3 coding sequence is TGTGCCAGCTCACCACTGGACAGCCAGAACTATGGCTACACCTTC. The chain carries TRBV18 and TRBJ1-2, with D maybe TRBD1 (6 bases). The CDR3 has 15 amino acids. Germline V gene data show CDR1 as KGHSH and CDR2 as LQKENI. V was trimmed by 1 base and J by 2 bases, leaving 11 bases between them.

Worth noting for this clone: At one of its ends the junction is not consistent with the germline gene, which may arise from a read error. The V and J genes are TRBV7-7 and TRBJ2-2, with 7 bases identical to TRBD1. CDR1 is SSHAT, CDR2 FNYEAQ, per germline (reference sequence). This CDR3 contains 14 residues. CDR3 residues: CASSLLQGSGELFF. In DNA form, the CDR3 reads TGTGCTAGCAGCCTATTACAGGGGTCCGGGGAGCTGTTTTTT.

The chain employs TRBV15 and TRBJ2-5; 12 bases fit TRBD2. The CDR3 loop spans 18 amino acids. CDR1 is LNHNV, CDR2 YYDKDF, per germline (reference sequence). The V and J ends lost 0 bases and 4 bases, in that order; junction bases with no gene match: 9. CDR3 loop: CATSRDPPTSGSRETQYF. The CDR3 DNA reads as TGTGCCACCAGCAGAGATCCCCCGACTAGCGGGAGTCGAGAGACCCAGTACTTC.

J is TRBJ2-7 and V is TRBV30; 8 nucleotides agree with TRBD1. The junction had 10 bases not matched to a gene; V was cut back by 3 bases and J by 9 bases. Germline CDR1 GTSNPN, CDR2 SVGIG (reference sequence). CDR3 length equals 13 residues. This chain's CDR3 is CAWSGDRPAGQYF. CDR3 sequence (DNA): TGTGCCTGGAGCGGGGACAGGCCGGCGGGGCAGTACTTC.

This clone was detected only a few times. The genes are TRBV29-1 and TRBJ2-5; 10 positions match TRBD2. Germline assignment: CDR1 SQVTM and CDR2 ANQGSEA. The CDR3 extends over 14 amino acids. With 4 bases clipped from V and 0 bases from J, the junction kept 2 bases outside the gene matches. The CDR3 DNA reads TGCAGCGTTGCACTAGCGGGGAACCAAGAGACCCAGTACTTC. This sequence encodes CSVALAGNQETQYF.

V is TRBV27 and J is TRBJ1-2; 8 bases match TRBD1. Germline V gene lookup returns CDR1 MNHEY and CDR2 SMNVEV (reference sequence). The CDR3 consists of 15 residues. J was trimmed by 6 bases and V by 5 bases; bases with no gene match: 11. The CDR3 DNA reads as TGTGCCAGCAGTCAAAGGACAGGGAGAGATAATGGCTACACCTTC. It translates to CASSQRTGRDNGYTF.

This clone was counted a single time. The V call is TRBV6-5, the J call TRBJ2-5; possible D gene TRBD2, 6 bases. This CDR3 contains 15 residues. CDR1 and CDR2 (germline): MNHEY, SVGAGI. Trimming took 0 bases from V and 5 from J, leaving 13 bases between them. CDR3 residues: CASSYSLGTVETQYF. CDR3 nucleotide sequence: TGTGCCAGCAGTTACTCGCTCGGGACTGTCGAGACCCAGTACTTC.

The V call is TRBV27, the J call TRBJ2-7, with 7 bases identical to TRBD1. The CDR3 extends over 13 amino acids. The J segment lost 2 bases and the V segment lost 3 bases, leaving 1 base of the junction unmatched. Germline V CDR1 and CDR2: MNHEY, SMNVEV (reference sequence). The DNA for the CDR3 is TGTGCCAGCAGTTTCGGGACAGCCTACGAGCAGTACTTC. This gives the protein CASSFGTAYEQYF.

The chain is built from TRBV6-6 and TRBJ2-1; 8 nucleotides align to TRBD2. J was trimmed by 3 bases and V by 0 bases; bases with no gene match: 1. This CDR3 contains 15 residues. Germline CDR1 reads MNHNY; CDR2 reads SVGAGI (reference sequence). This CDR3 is CASSYSTSGYNEQFF. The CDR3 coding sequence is TGTGCCAGCAGTTACTCAACTAGCGGCTACAATGAGCAGTTCTTC.

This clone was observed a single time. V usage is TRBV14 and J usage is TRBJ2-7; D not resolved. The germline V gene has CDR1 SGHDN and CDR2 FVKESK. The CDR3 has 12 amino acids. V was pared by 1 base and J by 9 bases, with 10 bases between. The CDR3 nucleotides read TGTGCCAGCAGCCAAGGCAACCTACCGCAGTACTTC. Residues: CASSQGNLPQYF. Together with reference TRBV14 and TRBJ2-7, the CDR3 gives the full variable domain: EAGVTQFPSHSVIEKGQTVTLRCDPISGHDNLYWYRRVMGKEIKFLLHFVKESKQDESGMPNNRFLAERTGGTYSTLKVQPAELEDSGVYFCASSQGNLPQYFGPGTRLTVT.

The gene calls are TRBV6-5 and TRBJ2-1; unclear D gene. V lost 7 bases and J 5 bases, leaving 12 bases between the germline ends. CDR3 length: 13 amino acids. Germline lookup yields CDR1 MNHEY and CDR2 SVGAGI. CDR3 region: CASTPAVDNEQFF. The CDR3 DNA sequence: TGTGCCAGCACCCCGGCGGTGGACAATGAGCAGTTCTTC.

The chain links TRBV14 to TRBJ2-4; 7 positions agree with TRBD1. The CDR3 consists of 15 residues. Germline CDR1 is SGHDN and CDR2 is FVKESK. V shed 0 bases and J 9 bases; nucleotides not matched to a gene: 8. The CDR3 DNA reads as TGTGCCAGCAGCCAAGAGTCGCAGGGGGATGGCATTCAGTACTTC. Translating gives CASSQESQGDGIQYF.

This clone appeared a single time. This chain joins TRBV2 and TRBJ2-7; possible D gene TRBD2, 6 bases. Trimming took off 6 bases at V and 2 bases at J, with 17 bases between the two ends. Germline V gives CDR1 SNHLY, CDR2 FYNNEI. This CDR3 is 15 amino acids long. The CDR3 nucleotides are TGTGCCAGCAGAGCTCTTCTAGCGCACACCTACGAGCAGTACTTC. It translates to CASRALLAHTYEQYF.

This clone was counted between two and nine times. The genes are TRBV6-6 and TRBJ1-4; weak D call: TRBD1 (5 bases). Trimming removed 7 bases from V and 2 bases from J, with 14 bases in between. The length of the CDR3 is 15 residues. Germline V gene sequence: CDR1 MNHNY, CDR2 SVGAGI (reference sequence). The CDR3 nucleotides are TGTGCCAGCATATCATCACAGGCCACTAATGAAAAACTGTTTTTT. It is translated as CASISSQATNEKLFF.

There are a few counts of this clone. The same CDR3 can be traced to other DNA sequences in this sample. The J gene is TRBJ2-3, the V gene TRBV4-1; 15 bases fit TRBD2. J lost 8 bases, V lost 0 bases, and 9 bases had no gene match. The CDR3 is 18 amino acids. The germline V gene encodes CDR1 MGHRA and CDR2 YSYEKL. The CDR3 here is CASSQEGPGLAGGVTQYF. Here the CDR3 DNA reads TGCGCCAGCAGCCAAGAAGGACCGGGACTAGCGGGAGGTGTTACGCAGTATTTT.

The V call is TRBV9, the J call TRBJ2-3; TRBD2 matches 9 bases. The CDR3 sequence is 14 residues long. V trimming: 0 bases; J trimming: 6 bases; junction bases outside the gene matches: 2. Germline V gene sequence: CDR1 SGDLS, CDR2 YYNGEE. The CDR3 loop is CASSVGAGGDTQYF. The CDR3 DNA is TGTGCCAGCAGCGTAGGGGCGGGAGGGGATACGCAGTATTTT.

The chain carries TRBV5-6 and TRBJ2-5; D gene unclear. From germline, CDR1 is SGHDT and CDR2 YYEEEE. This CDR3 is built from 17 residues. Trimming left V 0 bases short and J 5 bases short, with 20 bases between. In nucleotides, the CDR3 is TGTGCCAGCAGCTTGGGGGTGGCTTCTCATGTGCGGGAGACCCAGTACTTC. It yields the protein CASSLGVASHVRETQYF.

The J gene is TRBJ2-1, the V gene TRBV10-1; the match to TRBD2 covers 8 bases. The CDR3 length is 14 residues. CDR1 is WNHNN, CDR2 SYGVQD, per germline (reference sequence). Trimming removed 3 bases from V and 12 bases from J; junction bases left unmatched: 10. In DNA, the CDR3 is TGCGCCAGCAGTGATAGCGGGATGGTGGGTGGGCAGTTCTTC. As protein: CASSDSGMVGGQFF.

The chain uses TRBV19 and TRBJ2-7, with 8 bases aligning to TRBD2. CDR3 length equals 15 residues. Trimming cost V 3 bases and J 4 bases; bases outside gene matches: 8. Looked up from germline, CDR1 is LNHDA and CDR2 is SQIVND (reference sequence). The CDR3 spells CASSMGPREVYEQYF. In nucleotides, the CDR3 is TGTGCCAGTAGTATGGGGCCGCGGGAGGTTTACGAGCAGTACTTC.

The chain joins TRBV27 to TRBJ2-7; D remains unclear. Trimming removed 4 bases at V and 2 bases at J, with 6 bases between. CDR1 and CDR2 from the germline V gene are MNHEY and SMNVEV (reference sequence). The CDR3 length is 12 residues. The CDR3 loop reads CASSSDTYEQYF. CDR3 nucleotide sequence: TGTGCCAGCAGTTCTGACACCTACGAGCAGTACTTC.

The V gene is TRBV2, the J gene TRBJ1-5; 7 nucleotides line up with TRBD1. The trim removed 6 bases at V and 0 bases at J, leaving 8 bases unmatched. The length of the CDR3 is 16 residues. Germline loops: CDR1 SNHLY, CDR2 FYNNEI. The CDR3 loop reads CASRFDRADSNQPQHF. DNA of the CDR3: TGTGCCAGCAGGTTCGACAGGGCCGATAGCAATCAGCCCCAGCATTTT. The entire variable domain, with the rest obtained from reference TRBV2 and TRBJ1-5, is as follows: EPEVTQTPSHQVTQMGQEVILRCVPISNHLYFYWYRQILGQKVEFLVSFYNNEISEKSEIFDDQFSVERPDGSNFTLKIRSTKLEDSAMYFCASRFDRADSNQPQHFGDGTRLSIL.

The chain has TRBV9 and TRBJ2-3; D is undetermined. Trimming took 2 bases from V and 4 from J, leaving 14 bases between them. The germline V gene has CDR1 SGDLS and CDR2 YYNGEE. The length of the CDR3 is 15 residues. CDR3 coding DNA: TGTGCCAGCAGCGTCCATCCCCCAGGTGCAGATACGCAGTATTTT. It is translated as CASSVHPPGADTQYF.